Sequencing of this T cell receptor beta chain was carried out in a study of CD8 T cells in Susac syndrome (dated by TCRdb to about 2019). Regarding the complete study: Of the Susac syndrome patients who were sequenced, under 10 were in clinical remission while roughly six had clinically active disease. Susac syndrome patients were therapy-naive, on corticosteroids (some also receiving IVIg), or on IVIg alone at blood withdrawal. The study used repertoire sequencing to test whether antigen drove CD8+ T cell activation and differentiation in Susac syndrome. Findings and caveats that apply to the study as a whole: In patients with Susac syndrome, the CD4+ T cell repertoire showed no detectable clonal expansion. The number of individuals in the TCR sequencing and HLA analysis was acknowledged as relatively small.

High-throughput TCR beta sequencing profiled peripheral blood CD8+ and CD4+ T cells from healthy donors, Susac syndrome patients and multiple sclerosis patients. The Susac syndrome patients fulfilled recently defined diagnostic criteria for definite or probable disease. CD8+ TEMRA cells were enriched by FACS, while bulk CD8+ and CD4+ T cells were purified by magnetic negative isolation. Blood was collected in EDTA tubes and processed within 24 hours, with PBMCs isolated through density gradient centrifugation. PBMCs destined for TCR sequencing were cryopreserved in liquid nitrogen and later thawed in a 37 °C water bath. The sorted or isolated CD4+, CD8+ and CD8+ TEMRA cells reached a purity of at least 90%. RNA was extracted using the RNeasy kit, and roughly 0.5 to 1 microgram was reverse transcribed with random hexamers. The immunoSEQ multiplex PCR assay, covering 54 Vbeta and 13 Jbeta segments, was used to amplify TCR beta CDR3 regions. PCR amplification bias was corrected by using a synthetic template baseline for primer optimization and computational correction. The authors processed their data as follows. Only productive sequences were kept, with reads annotated to V, D and J genes according to IMGT and analyzed in immunoSEQ Analyzer. Clonality was computed as one minus Shannon entropy normalized by log2 of the number of productive unique sequences. For each patient and control, public and private clones were evaluated within the 100 most prevalent clones. Susac-specific clones were defined as absent from healthy and MS cohorts, approximately 1,000 published viral clones and other ImmuneACCESS disease sequences. In TCRdb, the public reads were trimmed at Q25 with fastp and aligned with MiXCR, with productive beta chains retained. Every distinct CDR3 protein forms one entry, paired with its most common genes and DNA. The V and J calls and clone size come from TCRdb's table, not from the authors' own analysis. The sample table holds roughly 200,000 distinct CDR3 sequences, of which 94% were seen once. 0.1% to 0.12% of the sample lies in the top ten.

Turning to this clonotype: Its antigen is currently not known. Per-nucleotide qualities are absent, and no much larger clonotype sits a single base away.

Cut back by 3 bases and 2 bases, the V and J ends lie 8 bases apart. Reading from cysteine to phenylalanine, the CDR3 counts 13 amino acids. This entry keeps only the CDR3 DNA: 39 bases, framed from base 1. From the germline V gene, CDR1 is SQVTM and CDR2 is ANQGSEA. Sequencing was performed on CD4+ T cells from PBMCs. This chain is built from TRBV29-1 and TRBJ2-4; the D gene is possibly TRBD2, with 5 bases matching. This TCR came from a human donor with Susac syndrome. The DNA sequence is as follows: TGCAGCGTTGACGGGGAGACCAAAAACATTCAGTACTTC. Translated, it gives CSVDGETKNIQYF.